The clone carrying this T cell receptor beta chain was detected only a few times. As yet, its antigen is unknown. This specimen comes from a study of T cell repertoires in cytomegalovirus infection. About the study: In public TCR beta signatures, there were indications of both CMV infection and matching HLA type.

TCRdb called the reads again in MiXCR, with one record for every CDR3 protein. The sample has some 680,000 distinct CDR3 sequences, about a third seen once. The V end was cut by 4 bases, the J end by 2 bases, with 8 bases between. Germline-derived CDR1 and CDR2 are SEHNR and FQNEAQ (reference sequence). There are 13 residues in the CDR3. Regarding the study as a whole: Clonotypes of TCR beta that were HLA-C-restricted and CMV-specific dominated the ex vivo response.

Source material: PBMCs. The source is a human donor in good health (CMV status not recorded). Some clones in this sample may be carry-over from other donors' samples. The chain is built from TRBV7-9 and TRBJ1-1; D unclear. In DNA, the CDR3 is TGTGCCAGCAGCTCCCCATTCAACACTGAAGCTTTCTTT. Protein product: CASSSPFNTEAFF. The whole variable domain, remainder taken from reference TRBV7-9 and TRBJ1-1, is DTGVSQNPRHKITKRGQNVTFRCDPISEHNRLYWYRQTLGQGPEFLTYFQNEAQLEKSRLLSDRFSAERPKGSFSTLEIQRTEQGDSAMYLCASSSPFNTEAFFGQGTRLTVV.